A single sample gave rise to the 20 T cell receptor beta chains below, sequenced in a study of T cells of healthy individuals. Using its own MiXCR run on the 5' RACE reads, TCRdb lists one record per CDR3 protein. This table has fewer than 70,000 distinct CDR3 sequences, approximately 14% appearing once. These receptors came from a human donor in good health.

This clonotype was detected ten times or more. This chain links TRBV30 with TRBJ2-1; D might be TRBD2 (5 bases). The CDR3 has 14 residues. The germline gives CDR1 GTSNPN, CDR2 SVGIG (reference sequence). With 2 bases removed from V and 3 bases from J, the gap between germline ends came to 11 bases. The CDR3 loop reads CAWSRRADYNEQFF. The CDR3 DNA sequence: TGTGCCTGGAGTCGGCGGGCCGACTACAATGAGCAGTTCTTC.

This clonotype came up a few times. The chain has TRBV24-1 and TRBJ1-2, with D maybe TRBD1 (6 bases). Germline V lookup: CDR1 KGHDR, CDR2 SFDVKD. The CDR3 runs 12 residues. V was clipped by 9 bases and J by 5 bases, with 12 bases between them. The CDR3 here is CATPDRTYGYTF. The CDR3 coding sequence is TGTGCCACCCCAGACAGGACTTATGGCTACACCTTC.

The chain couples TRBV11-1 to TRBJ2-1; D tentatively fits TRBD1 or TRBD2 (5 bases each). Per germline, CDR1 SGHAT and CDR2 FQDESV (reference sequence). This CDR3 contains 13 residues. The V end lost 5 bases, the J end lost 13 bases, and 18 bases lay between the germline ends. The CDR3 loop is CASSPPGTPLQFF. The DNA for the CDR3 is TGTGCCAGCAGCCCACCAGGGACCCCGCTCCAGTTCTTC.

This clonotype was detected once. The chain couples TRBV5-5 to TRBJ1-1; D remains ambiguous. The germline V and J ends were trimmed by 1 base and 1 base, with 5 bases remaining between them. The CDR3 length is 13 residues. Germline CDR1 is SGHKS and CDR2 is YYEKEE (reference sequence). Written as DNA, the CDR3 is TGTGCCAGCAGCTTGTTCGGGAACACTGAAGCTTTCTTT. Residues: CASSLFGNTEAFF.

The chain recombines TRBV12-3 or TRBV12-4 with TRBJ2-2; D is perhaps TRBD1 (6 bases). The CDR3 totals 15 residues. Deletions cut 6 bases from V and 9 bases from J, with 20 bases between. The DNA for the CDR3 is TGTGCCAGCAGCCTAGGGGGAGAGGTGTTCCGGGAGCTGTTTTTT. Protein sequence: CASSLGGEVFRELFF.

The genes are TRBV19 and TRBJ2-2; 7 positions agree with TRBD2. Germline V gives CDR1 LNHDA, CDR2 SQIVND (reference sequence). The CDR3 contains 13 residues. The J segment lost 6 bases and the V segment lost 2 bases, leaving 0 bases of the junction unmatched. CDR3 in amino acids: CASSIRGAGELFF. CDR3 nucleotides: TGTGCCAGTAGTATACGGGGGGCCGGGGAGCTGTTTTTT.

Only a few counts were recorded for this clonotype. The V call is TRBV6-6, the J call TRBJ2-5; the match to TRBD1 covers 10 bases. From germline, CDR1 is MNHNY and CDR2 SVGAGI (reference sequence). The ends lost 6 bases at V and 2 bases at J; junction bases unmatched: 6. This CDR3 is 15 amino acids long. CDR3 nucleotides: TGTGCCAGCAGCCGGGGACAGGGGTTACAAGAGACCCAGTACTTC. This codes for CASSRGQGLQETQYF.

This clonotype was found many times. V and J are TRBV25-1 and TRBJ1-1; a possible D gene is TRBD1 (5 bases). V was clipped by 1 base and J by 2 bases, with 14 bases between them. CDR3 length equals 16 residues. The germline V gene has CDR1 MGHDK and CDR2 SYGVNS. CDR3 residues: CASSESWRGRNTEAFF. For the CDR3, the DNA is TGTGCCAGCAGTGAATCATGGAGGGGACGAAACACTGAAGCTTTCTTT.

This clonotype has a count of ten or more. The rearrangement joins TRBV20-1 to TRBJ2-2, with TRBD2 matching over 9 bases. J was trimmed by 5 bases and V by 6 bases; bases with no gene match: 7. This CDR3 is 14 amino acids long. Germline CDR1 reads DFQATT; CDR2 reads SNEGSKA (reference sequence). The CDR3 here is CSAEAGGRTGELFF. CDR3 nucleotides: TGCAGTGCCGAAGCGGGGGGAAGGACCGGGGAGCTGTTTTTT.

The rearrangement links TRBV5-1 to TRBJ2-2; 9 bases agree with TRBD2. The V gene end was trimmed by 5 bases and the J gene end by 4 bases; junction bases not matched to a gene: 6. There are 15 residues in the CDR3. Germline V gene sequence: CDR1 SGHRS, CDR2 YFSETQ. The CDR3 reads CASRSTSGSTGELFF. CDR3 coding DNA: TGCGCCAGCAGGTCGACTAGCGGAAGCACCGGGGAGCTGTTTTTT.

The V call is TRBV6-6, the J call TRBJ1-3, with D perhaps TRBD1 (5 bases). This CDR3 comprises 15 residues. Germline V gene lookup returns CDR1 MNHNY and CDR2 SVGAGI (reference sequence). V shed 2 bases and J shed 8 bases, with 16 bases lying between them. This CDR3 reads CASSYDPGGRDTIYF. DNA for the CDR3: TGTGCCAGCAGTTACGATCCCGGGGGACGAGACACCATATATTTT.

The V and J genes are TRBV19 and TRBJ1-2, with TRBD1 matching over 7 bases. Germline CDR1 is LNHDA and CDR2 is SQIVND (reference sequence). The CDR3 is made up of 12 amino acids. The ends lost 5 bases at V and 4 bases at J; junction bases unmatched: 1. CDR3 amino acids: CASSDRAYGYTF. CDR3 nucleotides: TGTGCCAGTAGTGACAGGGCCTATGGCTACACCTTC.

This clonotype was recorded many times. The chain joins TRBV29-1 to TRBJ1-2; TRBD1 aligns across 11 bases. V was clipped by 6 bases and J by 3 bases; unmatched bases: 3. Germline values: CDR1 SQVTM, CDR2 ANQGSEA. The CDR3 loop spans 13 amino acids. CDR3 in amino acids: CSVGTGGDYGYTF. The DNA for the CDR3 is TGCAGCGTGGGGACAGGGGGGGACTATGGCTACACCTTC. Variable domain in full (rest from reference TRBV29-1 and TRBJ1-2): SAVISQKPSRDICQRGTSLTIQCQVDSQVTMMFWYRQQPGQSLTLIATANQGSEATYESGFVIDKFPISRPNLTFSTLTVSNMSPEDSSIYLCSVGTGGDYGYTFGSGTRLTVV.

This clonotype has a count of ten or more. J is TRBJ1-1 and V is TRBV6-2 or TRBV6-3; D uncertain. Germline CDR1 and CDR2: MNHEY and SVGEGT. Trimming pared 2 bases from V and 12 bases from J, leaving 16 bases between. The CDR3 is 13 residues long. The CDR3 reads CASSYLTGSMTFF. DNA for the CDR3: TGTGCCAGCAGTTACCTAACGGGCAGTATGACTTTCTTT.

This clonotype was seen at least ten times. The V and J genes are TRBV24-1 and TRBJ1-5; D gene ambiguous. V gave up 3 bases and J gave up 3 bases, with 14 bases separating them. The germline V gene has CDR1 KGHDR and CDR2 SFDVKD. The CDR3 has 16 residues. The CDR3 nucleotides read TGTGCCACCAGTGATGGGTCAGGTCTATTCAATCAGCCCCAGCATTTT. It codes for CATSDGSGLFNQPQHF.

This clonotype was recorded at least ten times. The V call is TRBV30, the J call TRBJ2-1; perhaps TRBD2 as D (5 bases). CDR1 GTSNPN and CDR2 SVGIG come from the germline V gene (reference sequence). This CDR3 is built from 15 residues. With 2 bases removed from V and 6 bases from J, the gap between germline ends came to 17 bases. This CDR3 is CAWSKVSARANEQFF. The CDR3 region has the DNA TGTGCCTGGAGTAAGGTTAGCGCCAGAGCCAATGAGCAGTTCTTC. Drawing the rest from reference TRBV30 and TRBJ2-1, the complete variable domain is SQTIHQWPATLVQPVGSPLSLECTVEGTSNPNLYWYRQAAGRGLQLLFYSVGIGQISSEVPQNLSASRPQDRQFILSSKKLLLSDSGFYLCAWSKVSARANEQFFGPGTRLTVL.

This chain uses TRBV20-1 with TRBJ2-5; 11 bases align to TRBD2. From germline, CDR1 is DFQATT and CDR2 SNEGSKA (reference sequence). The CDR3 is 19 residues long. The V and J ends lost 6 bases and 0 bases, in that order; junction bases with no gene match: 18. CDR3 nucleotides: TGCAGTGCACAACCTGCACAACCACTAGCGGGGGCCTACCAAGAGACCCAGTACTTC. As protein: CSAQPAQPLAGAYQETQYF.

By frequency in the sample, this clonotype is medium-sized. The rearrangement links TRBV5-4 to TRBJ1-4; TRBD1 might be the D (5 bases). V lost 0 bases to trimming and J lost 5 bases, with 11 bases between them. This CDR3 is 15 amino acids long. The germline gives CDR1 SGHNT, CDR2 YYREEE (reference sequence). The CDR3 loop is CASSLEKGVNEKLFF. The CDR3 DNA follows: TGTGCCAGCAGCTTGGAAAAAGGGGTGAATGAAAAACTGTTTTTT.

The sample holds a few counts of this clonotype. The rearrangement links TRBV7-9 to TRBJ1-5; 8 nucleotides line up with TRBD1. The CDR3 consists of 15 residues. Trimming cost V 5 bases and J 4 bases; bases outside gene matches: 7. Germline CDR1 reads SEHNR; CDR2 reads FQNEAQ (reference sequence). DNA of the CDR3: TGTGCCAGCAGCCCGGACAGGGTCGGGAATCAGCCCCAGCATTTT. Translation gives CASSPDRVGNQPQHF. Full variable domain (missing parts from reference TRBV7-9 and TRBJ1-5): DTGVSQNPRHKITKRGQNVTFRCDPISEHNRLYWYRQTLGQGPEFLTYFQNEAQLEKSRLLSDRFSAERPKGSFSTLEIQRTEQGDSAMYLCASSPDRVGNQPQHFGDGTRLSIL.

This clonotype was seen a few times. The V and J genes are TRBV27 and TRBJ2-7; 8 bases are shared with TRBD1. Trimming at V came to 4 bases and at J to 2 bases, leaving 4 bases not matched to a gene. Germline-derived CDR1 and CDR2 are MNHEY and SMNVEV (reference sequence). CDR3 size: 14 residues. CDR3 coding DNA: TGTGCCAGCAGTTCGACAGGGGCGCCCTACGAGCAGTACTTC. Its protein is CASSSTGAPYEQYF.